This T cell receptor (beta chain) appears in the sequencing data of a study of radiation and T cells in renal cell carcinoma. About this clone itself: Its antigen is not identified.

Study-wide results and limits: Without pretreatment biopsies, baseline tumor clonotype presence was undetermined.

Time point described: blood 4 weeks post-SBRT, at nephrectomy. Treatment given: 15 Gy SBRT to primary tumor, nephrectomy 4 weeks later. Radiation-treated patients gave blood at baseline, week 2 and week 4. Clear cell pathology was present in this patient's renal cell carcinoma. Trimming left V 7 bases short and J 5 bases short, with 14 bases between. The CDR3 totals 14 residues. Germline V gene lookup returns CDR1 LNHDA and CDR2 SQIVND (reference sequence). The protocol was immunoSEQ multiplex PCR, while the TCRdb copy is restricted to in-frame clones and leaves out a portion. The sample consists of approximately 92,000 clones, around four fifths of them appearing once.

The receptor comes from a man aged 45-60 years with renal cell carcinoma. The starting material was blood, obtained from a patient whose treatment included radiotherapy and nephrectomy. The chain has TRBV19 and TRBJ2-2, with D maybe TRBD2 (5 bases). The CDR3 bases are TGTGCCAGTACCACAACGGGGTTTACCGGGGAGCTGTTTTTT. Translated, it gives CASTTTGFTGELFF.